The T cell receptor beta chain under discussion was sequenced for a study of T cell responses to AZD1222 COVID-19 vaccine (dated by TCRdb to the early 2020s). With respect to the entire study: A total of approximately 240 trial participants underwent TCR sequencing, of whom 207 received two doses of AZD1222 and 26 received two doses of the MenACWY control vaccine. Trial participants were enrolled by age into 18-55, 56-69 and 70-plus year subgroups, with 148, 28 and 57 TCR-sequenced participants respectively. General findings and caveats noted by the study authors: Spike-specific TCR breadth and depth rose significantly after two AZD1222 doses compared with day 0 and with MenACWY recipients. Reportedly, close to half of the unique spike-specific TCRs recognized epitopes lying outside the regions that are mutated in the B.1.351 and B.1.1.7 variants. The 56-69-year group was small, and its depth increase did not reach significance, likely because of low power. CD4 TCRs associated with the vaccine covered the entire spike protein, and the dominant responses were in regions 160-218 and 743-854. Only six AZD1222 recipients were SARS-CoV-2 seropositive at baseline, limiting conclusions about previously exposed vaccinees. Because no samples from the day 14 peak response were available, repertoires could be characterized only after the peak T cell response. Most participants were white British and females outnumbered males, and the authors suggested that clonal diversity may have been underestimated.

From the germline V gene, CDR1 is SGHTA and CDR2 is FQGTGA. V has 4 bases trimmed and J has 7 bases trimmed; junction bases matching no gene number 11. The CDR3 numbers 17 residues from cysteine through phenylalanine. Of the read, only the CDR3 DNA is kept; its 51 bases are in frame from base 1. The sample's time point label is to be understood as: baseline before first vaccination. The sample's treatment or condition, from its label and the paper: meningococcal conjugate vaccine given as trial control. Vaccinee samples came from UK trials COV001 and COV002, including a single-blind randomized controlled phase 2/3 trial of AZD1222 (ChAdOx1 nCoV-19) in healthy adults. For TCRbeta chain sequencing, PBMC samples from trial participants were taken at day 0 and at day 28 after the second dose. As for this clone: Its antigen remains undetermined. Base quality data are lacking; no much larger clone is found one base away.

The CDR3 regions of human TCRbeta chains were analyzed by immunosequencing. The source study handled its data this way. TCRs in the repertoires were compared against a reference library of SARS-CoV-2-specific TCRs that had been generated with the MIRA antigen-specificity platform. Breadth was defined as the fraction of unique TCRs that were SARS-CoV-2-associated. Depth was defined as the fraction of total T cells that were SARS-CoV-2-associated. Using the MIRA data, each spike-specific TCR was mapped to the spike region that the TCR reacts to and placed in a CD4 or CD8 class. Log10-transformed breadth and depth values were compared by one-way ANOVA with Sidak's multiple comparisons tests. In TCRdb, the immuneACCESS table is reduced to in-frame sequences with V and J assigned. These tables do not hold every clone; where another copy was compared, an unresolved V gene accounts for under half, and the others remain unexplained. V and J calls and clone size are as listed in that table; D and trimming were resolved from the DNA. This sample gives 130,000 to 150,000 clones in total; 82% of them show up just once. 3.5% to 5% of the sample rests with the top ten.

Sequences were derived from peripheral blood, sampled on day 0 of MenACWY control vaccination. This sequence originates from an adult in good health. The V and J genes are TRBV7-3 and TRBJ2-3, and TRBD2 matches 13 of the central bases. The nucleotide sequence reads TGTGCCAGCAGCTCCCTCCCACTAGCGGGGGGGCCAAATACGCAGTATTTT. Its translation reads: CASSSLPLAGGPNTQYF.